These 25 T cell receptor beta chains share one sample of origin, sequenced in a study of identical twins. TCRdb redid the calling of the 5' RACE reads with MiXCR, one entry per CDR3 protein. The sample lists around 340,000 distinct CDR3 sequences, roughly 12% seen once, with 7.2% in the top ten. These data were also reused for a study on yellow fever vaccine responses in identical twins.

Sequences were obtained from CD8+ T cells sorted from blood. The receptor set was obtained from a young woman in good health.

In this sample, this clonotype turned up a few times. This rearrangement joins TRBV20-1 to TRBJ2-3; 7 bases match TRBD1. The CDR3 runs to 16 residues. CDR1 and CDR2 from the germline V gene are DFQATT and SNEGSKA (reference sequence). Trimming took 0 bases from V and 5 from J; bases not matched to a gene: 11. The CDR3 DNA sequence: TGCAGTGCTAGAGATAGGGGGCGGGTGGTTAGAGATACGCAGTATTTT. Its translation is CSARDRGRVVRDTQYF.

This clonotype has a handful of counts. V usage is TRBV6-1 and J usage is TRBJ2-7, with D hard to call. The germline CDR1 and CDR2 sequences are MNHNS and SASEGT. The length of the CDR3 is 16 residues. The V end lost 1 base, the J end lost 4 bases, and 17 bases lay between the germline ends. The CDR3: CASSEETDELSYEQYF. The CDR3 DNA follows: TGTGCCAGCAGTGAAGAAACAGATGAACTATCTTACGAGCAGTACTTC.

This clonotype has just a few counts. The chain couples TRBV28 to TRBJ1-2, with 8 bases lining up with TRBD1. From germline, CDR1 is MDHEN and CDR2 SYDVKM. V shed 3 bases and J 4 bases; nucleotides not matched to a gene: 4. The CDR3 has 14 amino acids. The CDR3 DNA follows: TGTGCCAGCAGTTTCCAGGGGGCGACCTATGGCTACACCTTC. Translating gives CASSFQGATYGYTF.

This sequence joins TRBV7-9 and TRBJ1-1, with 7 bases matching TRBD1. This CDR3 contains 14 residues. Germline values: CDR1 SEHNR, CDR2 FQNEAQ (reference sequence). Trimming removed 5 bases from V and 1 base from J; junction bases left unmatched: 4. The CDR3 is CASSRQGKNTEAFF. CDR3 in DNA: TGTGCCAGCAGCCGACAGGGCAAGAACACTGAAGCTTTCTTT.

This clonotype was detected a few times. The chain combines TRBV9 with TRBJ2-2; tentatively, D is TRBD2 (5 bases). The CDR3 length is 15 residues. The V end lost 4 bases, the J end lost 5 bases, and 15 bases lay between the germline ends. The V gene's germline CDR1 is SGDLS and CDR2 YYNGEE. The CDR3 nucleotides read TGTGCCAGCAGCCCCTATTTTCGAGGGACCGGGGAGCTGTTTTTT. This translates into CASSPYFRGTGELFF.

The J gene is TRBJ2-7, the V gene TRBV29-1; TRBD1 agrees at 7 bases. The V gene end was trimmed by 3 bases and the J gene end by 2 bases; junction bases not matched to a gene: 7. The CDR3 runs 14 residues. The germline V gene encodes CDR1 SQVTM and CDR2 ANQGSEA. The CDR3 reads CSVDVTGTTYEQYF. DNA for the CDR3: TGCAGCGTTGACGTGACAGGGACCACCTACGAGCAGTACTTC.

This clonotype was recorded a few times. The V and J genes are TRBV7-6 and TRBJ2-1, with 14 nucleotides matching TRBD2. There are 17 residues in the CDR3. CDR1 is SGHVS and CDR2 is FNYEAQ in the germline V gene. Losses at the gene ends were 3 bases for V and 5 bases for J; bases not matched to a gene: 6. The CDR3 nucleotides are TGTGCCAGCAGCTTGACTAGCGGGAGGGCGGTGGACAATGAGCAGTTCTTC. Its protein product is CASSLTSGRAVDNEQFF.

This clonotype was recorded a few times. The rearrangement uses TRBV5-1 and TRBJ1-1, with TRBD1 matching 8 bases. Unmatched junction bases numbered 10, after V lost 3 bases and J lost 0 bases. Germline CDR1 reads SGHRS; CDR2 reads YFSETQ. The CDR3 has 17 amino acids. The DNA of the CDR3 is TGCGCCAGCAGCTGGTCTTATGACAGGGGATTGAACACTGAAGCTTTCTTT. Residues: CASSWSYDRGLNTEAFF. The variable domain in full, completed from reference TRBV5-1 and TRBJ1-1, reads KAGVTQTPRYLIKTRGQQVTLSCSPISGHRSVSWYQQTPGQGLQFLFEYFSETQRNKGNFPGRFSGRQFSNSRSEMNVSTLELGDSALYLCASSWSYDRGLNTEAFFGQGTRLTVV.

This clonotype showed up just a few times. V gene TRBV6-2 or TRBV6-3 combines with J gene TRBJ2-7, with TRBD2 matching 10 bases. CDR1 is MNHEY and CDR2 is SVGEGT in the germline V gene. Germline trimming cut 9 bases from V and 3 bases from J; bases unmatched to any gene: 11. CDR3 length: 15 residues. The CDR3 DNA reads TGTGCCAGTAGCCCCGGACTAGCGGACCTCTACGAGCAGTACGTC. This codes for CASSPGLADLYEQYV.

This clonotype has more than one count but fewer than ten. The rearrangement links TRBV7-2 to TRBJ2-1; D might be TRBD2 (6 bases). The CDR3 totals 16 residues. The germline gives CDR1 SGHTA, CDR2 FQGNSA. Trimming removed 1 base at V and 1 base at J, with 11 bases between. CDR3 amino acids: CASSLDSGASYNEQFF. CDR3 DNA: TGTGCCAGCAGCTTAGATTCGGGAGCGTCCTACAATGAGCAGTTCTTC.

This clonotype was detected only a few times. This sequence joins TRBV9 and TRBJ2-5; 10 nucleotides align to TRBD2. CDR1 and CDR2 (germline): SGDLS, YYNGEE. With 2 bases clipped from V and 5 bases from J, the junction kept 9 bases outside the gene matches. This CDR3 has 16 residues. CDR3 nucleotide sequence: TGTGCCAGCAGCGTCGAAGGACTAGCGGCATCGGAGACCCAGTACTTC. Its translation: CASSVEGLAASETQYF. The whole variable domain, remainder taken from reference TRBV9 and TRBJ2-5, is DSGVTQTPKHLITATGQRVTLRCSPRSGDLSVYWYQQSLDQGLQFLIQYYNGEERAKGNILERFSAQQFPDLHSELNLSSLELGDSALYFCASSVEGLAASETQYFGPGTRLLVL.

This clonotype was seen at least ten times. The rearrangement links TRBV7-9 to TRBJ1-5; D unresolved. The ends were cut back, 0 bases at V and 11 bases at J, with 8 bases in the middle. This CDR3 is built from 12 residues. Germline loops: CDR1 SEHNR, CDR2 FQNEAQ (reference sequence). The CDR3 sequence is CASSLAVRAQHF. The CDR3 DNA reads TGTGCCAGCAGCTTAGCTGTTCGGGCCCAGCATTTT.

This clonotype was seen a handful of times. The genes are TRBV11-2 and TRBJ2-5, with unresolved D. The germline V gene has CDR1 SGHAT and CDR2 FQNNGV. CDR3 length: 18 residues. V lost 5 bases and J 0 bases, leaving 22 bases between the germline ends. CDR3 protein: CASSHSPTLSSHQETQYF. CDR3 bases: TGTGCCAGCAGCCATTCGCCGACTCTTAGCTCTCACCAAGAGACCCAGTACTTC.

This clonotype has ten or more counts. The V gene is TRBV10-3, the J gene TRBJ2-5; perhaps TRBD2 as D (5 bases). Looked up from germline, CDR1 is ENHRY and CDR2 is SYGVKD. V lost 3 bases to trimming and J lost 1 base, with 18 bases between them. The CDR3 consists of 17 residues. This CDR3 is CAISDGEGKAFQETQYF. CDR3 bases: TGTGCCATCAGTGATGGCGAGGGCAAAGCGTTCCAAGAGACCCAGTACTTC.

The chain links TRBV5-1 to TRBJ2-7; 12 bases are shared with TRBD2. V lost 5 bases, J lost 4 bases, and 4 bases stayed unmatched. This CDR3 has 14 amino acids. The germline gives CDR1 SGHRS, CDR2 YFSETQ. DNA of the CDR3: TGCGCCAGCAGTCCTAGCGGGAGGGTATACGAGCAGTACTTC. As protein: CASSPSGRVYEQYF.

The genes are TRBV7-8 and TRBJ2-3; no clear D gene. Germline assignment: CDR1 SGHVS and CDR2 FQNEAQ. Trimming pared 3 bases from V and 4 bases from J, leaving 11 bases between. The CDR3 loop spans 14 amino acids. The CDR3 reads CASSLVHAADTQYF. The CDR3 DNA reads as TGTGCCAGCAGCTTGGTCCATGCCGCAGATACGCAGTATTTT.

This clonotype was recorded at least ten times. The V call is TRBV12-3 or TRBV12-4, the J call TRBJ2-7, with no clear D. Trimming pared 6 bases from V and 3 bases from J, leaving 9 bases between. This CDR3 comprises 12 residues. The CDR3 protein is CASSPGVYEQYF. The CDR3 coding sequence is TGTGCCAGCAGCCCCGGAGTCTACGAGCAGTACTTC.

This clonotype appeared many times. The chain's CDR3 is CASSLAGDQPQHF. CDR3 bases: TGCGCCAGCAGCTTGGCCGGGGATCAGCCCCAGCATTTT. V and J are TRBV5-1 and TRBJ1-5; D is undetermined. V lost 0 bases and J 5 bases, leaving 6 bases between the germline ends. There are 13 residues in the CDR3. Germline V gives CDR1 SGHRS, CDR2 YFSETQ.

This clonotype was detected only a few times. The gene calls are TRBV15 and TRBJ2-7; perhaps TRBD1 as D (5 bases). The CDR3 runs to 15 residues. The V end lost 0 bases, the J end lost 0 bases, and 9 bases lay between the germline ends. The germline CDR1 and CDR2 sequences are LNHNV and YYDKDF (reference sequence). In DNA, the CDR3 is TGTGCCACCAGCAGAGAGGGGCCCGGCTCCTACGAGCAGTACTTC. Protein sequence: CATSREGPGSYEQYF.

The chain carries TRBV6-9 and TRBJ2-7, with D hard to call. Germline assignment: CDR1 MNHGY and CDR2 SVAAGI. The CDR3 runs 16 residues. V lost 0 bases, J lost 0 bases, and 12 bases lay in between. The CDR3 here is CASSYSPLLSSYEQYV. The CDR3 DNA reads TGTGCCAGCAGTTATTCGCCCTTATTGAGCTCCTACGAGCAGTACGTC.

In DNA form, the CDR3 reads TGTGCCAGCAGTTCGCCTGGACTAGCGGAGAACGAGAACACCGGGGAGCTGTTTTTT. Translated, it gives CASSSPGLAENENTGELFF. The rearrangement joins TRBV5-6 to TRBJ2-2, with TRBD2 identical over 10 bases. The germline V gene has CDR1 SGHDT and CDR2 YYEEEE. V lost 5 bases, J lost 1 base, and 14 bases stayed unmatched. The CDR3 sequence is 19 residues long. The entire variable domain, with the rest obtained from reference TRBV5-6 and TRBJ2-2, is as follows: DAGVTQSPTHLIKTRGQQVTLRCSPKSGHDTVSWYQQALGQGPQFIFQYYEEEERQRGNFPDRFSGHQFPNYSSELNVNALLLGDSALYLCASSSPGLAENENTGELFFGEGSRLTVL.

This chain joins TRBV28 and TRBJ1-4, with D perhaps TRBD1 (5 bases). The CDR3 is made up of 14 amino acids. CDR1 and CDR2 (germline): MDHEN, SYDVKM. Trimming removed 6 bases at V and 8 bases at J, with 16 bases between. The CDR3 sequence: CASSLGGGFEKLFF. In DNA, the CDR3 is TGTGCCAGCAGCCTTGGCGGGGGGTTCGAAAAACTGTTTTTT. Supplemented by reference TRBV28 and TRBJ1-4, the full variable domain reads DVKVTQSSRYLVKRTGEKVFLECVQDMDHENMFWYRQDPGLGLRLIYFSYDVKMKEKGDIPEGYSVSREKKERFSLILESASTNQTSMYLCASSLGGGFEKLFFGSGTQLSVL.

The J gene is TRBJ2-6, the V gene TRBV11-2, with D tentatively TRBD2 (5 bases). CDR1 is SGHAT and CDR2 is FQNNGV in the germline V gene. V was pared by 5 bases and J by 1 base, with 9 bases between. This CDR3 has 15 amino acids. This CDR3 is CASSIGISGANVLTF. CDR3 DNA sequence: TGTGCCAGCAGCATCGGGATTTCTGGGGCCAACGTCCTGACTTTC.

The chain has TRBV12-3 or TRBV12-4 and TRBJ1-1; maybe TRBD1 (6 bases). This CDR3 comprises 15 residues. V lost 5 bases and J lost 1, with 14 bases in between. CDR3 bases: TGTGCCAGCAGTCGGGGGGCAGGGCCGAACACTGAAGCTTTCTTT. Translated: CASSRGAGPNTEAFF.

The rearrangement links TRBV4-1 to TRBJ2-5; D perhaps matches TRBD1 (6 bases). The CDR3 totals 16 residues. Germline assignment: CDR1 MGHRA and CDR2 YSYEKL. Trimming took off 0 bases at V and 5 bases at J, with 16 bases between the two ends. The CDR3 is CASSQERGGQLETQYF. The CDR3, as DNA: TGCGCCAGCAGCCAAGAAAGAGGAGGACAGTTGGAGACCCAGTACTTC.